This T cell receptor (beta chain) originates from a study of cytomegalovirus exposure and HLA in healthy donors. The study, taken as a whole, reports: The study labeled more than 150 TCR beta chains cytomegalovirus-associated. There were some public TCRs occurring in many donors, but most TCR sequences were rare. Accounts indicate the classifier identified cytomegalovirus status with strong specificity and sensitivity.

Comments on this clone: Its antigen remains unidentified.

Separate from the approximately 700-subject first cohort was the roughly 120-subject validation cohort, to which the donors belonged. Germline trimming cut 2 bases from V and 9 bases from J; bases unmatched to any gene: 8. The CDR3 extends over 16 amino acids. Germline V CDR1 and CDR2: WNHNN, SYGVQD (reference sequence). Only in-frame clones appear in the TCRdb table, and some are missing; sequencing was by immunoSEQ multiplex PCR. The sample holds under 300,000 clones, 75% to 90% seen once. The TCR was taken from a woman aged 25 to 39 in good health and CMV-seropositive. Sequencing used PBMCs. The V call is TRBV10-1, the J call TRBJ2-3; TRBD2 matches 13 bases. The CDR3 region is CASSELGLAGEGTQYF. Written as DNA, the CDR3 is TGCGCCAGCAGTGAGCTAGGACTAGCGGGAGAGGGGACGCAGTATTTT.